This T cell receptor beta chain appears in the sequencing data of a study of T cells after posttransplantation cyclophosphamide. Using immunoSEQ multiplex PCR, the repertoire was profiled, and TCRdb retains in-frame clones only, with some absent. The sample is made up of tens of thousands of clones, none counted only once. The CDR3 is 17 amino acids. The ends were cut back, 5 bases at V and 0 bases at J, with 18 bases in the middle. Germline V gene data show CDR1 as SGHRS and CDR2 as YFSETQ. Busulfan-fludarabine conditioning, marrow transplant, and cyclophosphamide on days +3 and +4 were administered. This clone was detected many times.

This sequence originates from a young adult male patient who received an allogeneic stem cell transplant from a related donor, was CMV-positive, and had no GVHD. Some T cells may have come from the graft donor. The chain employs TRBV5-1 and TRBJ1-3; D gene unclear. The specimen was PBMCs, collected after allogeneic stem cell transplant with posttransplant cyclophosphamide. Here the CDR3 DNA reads TGCGCCAGCAGTTCAAGTGGCGGGCGGCTCTCTGGAAACACCATATATTTT. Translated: CASSSSGGRLSGNTIYF. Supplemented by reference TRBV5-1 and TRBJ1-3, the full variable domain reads KAGVTQTPRYLIKTRGQQVTLSCSPISGHRSVSWYQQTPGQGLQFLFEYFSETQRNKGNFPGRFSGRQFSNSRSEMNVSTLELGDSALYLCASSSSGGRLSGNTIYFGEGSWLTVV.